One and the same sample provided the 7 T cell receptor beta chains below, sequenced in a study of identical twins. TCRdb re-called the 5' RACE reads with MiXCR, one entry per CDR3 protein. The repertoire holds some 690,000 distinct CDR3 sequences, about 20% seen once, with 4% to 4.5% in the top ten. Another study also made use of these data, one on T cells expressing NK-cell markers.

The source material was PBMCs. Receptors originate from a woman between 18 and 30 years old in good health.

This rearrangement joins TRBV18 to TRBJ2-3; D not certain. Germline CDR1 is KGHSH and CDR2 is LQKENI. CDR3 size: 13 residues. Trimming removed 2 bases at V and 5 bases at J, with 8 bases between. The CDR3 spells CASSPGFGDTQYF. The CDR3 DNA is TGTGCCAGCTCACCAGGGTTTGGAGATACGCAGTATTTT.

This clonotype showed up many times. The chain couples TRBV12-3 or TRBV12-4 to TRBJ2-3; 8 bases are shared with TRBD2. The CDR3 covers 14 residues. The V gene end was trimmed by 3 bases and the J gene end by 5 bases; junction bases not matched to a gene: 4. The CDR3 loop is CASSFGAGVDTQYF. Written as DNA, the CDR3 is TGTGCCAGCAGTTTTGGAGCGGGGGTAGATACGCAGTATTTT.

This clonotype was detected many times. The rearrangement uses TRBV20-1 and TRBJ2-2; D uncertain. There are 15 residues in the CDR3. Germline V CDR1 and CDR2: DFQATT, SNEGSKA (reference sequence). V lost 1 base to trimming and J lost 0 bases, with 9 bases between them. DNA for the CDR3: TGCAGTGCTAGAGTCCAGGATTCGAACACCGGGGAGCTGTTTTTT. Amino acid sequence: CSARVQDSNTGELFF.

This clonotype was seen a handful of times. Written as DNA, the CDR3 is TGTGCCAGCAGTGCCTGGGGCTATGGCTACACCTTC. Translating it yields CASSAWGYGYTF. V gene TRBV6-5 combines with J gene TRBJ1-2; D ambiguous. This CDR3 comprises 12 residues. Germline V gene data show CDR1 as MNHEY and CDR2 as SVGAGI. Trimming left V 5 bases short and J 4 bases short, with 8 bases between.

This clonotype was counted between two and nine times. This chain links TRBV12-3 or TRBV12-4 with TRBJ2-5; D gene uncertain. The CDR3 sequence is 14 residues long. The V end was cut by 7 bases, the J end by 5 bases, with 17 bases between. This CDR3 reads CASTLFSPSETQYF. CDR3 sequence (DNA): TGTGCCAGCACCCTGTTCTCCCCCTCGGAGACCCAGTACTTC.

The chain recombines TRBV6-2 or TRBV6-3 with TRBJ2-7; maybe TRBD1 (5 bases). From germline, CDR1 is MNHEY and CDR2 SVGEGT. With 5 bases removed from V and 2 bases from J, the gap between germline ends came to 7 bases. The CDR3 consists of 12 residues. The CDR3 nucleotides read TGTGCCAGCAGTCGACAGACCTACGAGCAGTACTTC. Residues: CASSRQTYEQYF.

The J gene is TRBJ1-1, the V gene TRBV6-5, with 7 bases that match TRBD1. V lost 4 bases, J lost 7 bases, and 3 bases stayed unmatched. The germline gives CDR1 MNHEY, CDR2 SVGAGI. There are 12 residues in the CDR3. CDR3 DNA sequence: TGTGCCAGCAGTTCGCGGACAGGTGAAGCTTTCTTT. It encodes CASSSRTGEAFF.